The clone carrying this T cell receptor (beta chain) was detected once. Its antigen is undetermined. Second-dose timings of about 4 or about 12 weeks were pooled. The CDR3 consists of 15 residues. Germline values: CDR1 SEHNR, CDR2 FQNEAQ (reference sequence). The ends lost 4 bases at V and 4 bases at J; junction bases unmatched: 5. The data originate from a study of T cell responses to AZD1222 COVID-19 vaccine. Study-level results: Targeting of unmutated variant regions was reportedly seen in nearly half of spike-specific TCRs. The donor group comprised mostly white British people and more females; the analysis possibly underestimated clonal diversity. Sampling captured repertoires only after the peak T cell response.

The assay was immunoSEQ multiplex PCR, and TCRdb's table has in-frame clones only and misses some. This table holds 120,000 or so clones, around 86% found once. The TCR comes from an adult who received the AZD1222 COVID-19 vaccine. Here the sequenced sample was peripheral blood, taken 28 days after the second AZD1222 dose. This chain links TRBV7-9 with TRBJ1-4, with 8 bases aligning to TRBD1. The CDR3 is CASSSQGQVNEKLFF. The CDR3 DNA reads TGTGCCAGCAGCTCCCAGGGACAGGTTAATGAAAAACTGTTTTTT.